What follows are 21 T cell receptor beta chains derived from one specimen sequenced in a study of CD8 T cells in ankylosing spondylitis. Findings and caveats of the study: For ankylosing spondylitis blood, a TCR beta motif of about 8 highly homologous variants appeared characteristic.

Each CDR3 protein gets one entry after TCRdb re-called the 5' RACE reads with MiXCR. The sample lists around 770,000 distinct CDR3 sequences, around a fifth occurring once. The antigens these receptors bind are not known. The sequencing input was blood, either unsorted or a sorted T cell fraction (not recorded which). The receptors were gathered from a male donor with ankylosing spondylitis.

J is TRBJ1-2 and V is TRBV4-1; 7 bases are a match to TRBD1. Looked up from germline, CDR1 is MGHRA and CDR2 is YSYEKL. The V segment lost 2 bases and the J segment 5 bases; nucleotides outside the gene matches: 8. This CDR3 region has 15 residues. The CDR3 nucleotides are TGCGCCAGCAGCCAATATGACAGGGTCGAGTATGGCTACACCTTC. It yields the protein CASSQYDRVEYGYTF.

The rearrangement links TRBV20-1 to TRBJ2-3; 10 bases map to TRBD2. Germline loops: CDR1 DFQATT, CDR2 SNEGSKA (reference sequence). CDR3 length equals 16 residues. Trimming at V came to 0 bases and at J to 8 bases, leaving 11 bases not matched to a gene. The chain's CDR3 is CSARDEASGRLFTQYF. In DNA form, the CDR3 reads TGCAGTGCTAGAGATGAGGCTAGCGGGAGACTCTTTACGCAGTATTTT.

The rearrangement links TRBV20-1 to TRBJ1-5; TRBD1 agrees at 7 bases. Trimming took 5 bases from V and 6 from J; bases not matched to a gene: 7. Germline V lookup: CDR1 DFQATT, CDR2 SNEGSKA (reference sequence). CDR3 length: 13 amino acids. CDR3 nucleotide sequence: TGCAGTGCTTTCGCAGGGGGAAGTCAGCCCCAGCATTTT. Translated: CSAFAGGSQPQHF.

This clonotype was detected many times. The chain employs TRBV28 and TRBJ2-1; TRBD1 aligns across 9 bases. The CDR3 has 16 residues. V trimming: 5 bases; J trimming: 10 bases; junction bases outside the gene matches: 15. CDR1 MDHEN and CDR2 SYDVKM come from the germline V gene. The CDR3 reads CASSMADRGLWYEQFF. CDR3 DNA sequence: TGTGCCAGCAGTATGGCGGACAGGGGCTTGTGGTACGAGCAGTTCTTC.

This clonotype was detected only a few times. This CDR3 reads CASSLKVGVALATGELFF. The DNA for the CDR3 is TGTGCCAGCAGCTTAAAGGTGGGGGTAGCTTTGGCGACCGGGGAGCTGTTTTTT. The chain couples TRBV7-3 to TRBJ2-2; D possibly matches TRBD1 or TRBD2 (5 bases each). This CDR3 region has 18 residues. Trimming pared 1 base from V and 5 bases from J, leaving 20 bases between. Germline CDR1 is SGHTA and CDR2 is FQGTGA.

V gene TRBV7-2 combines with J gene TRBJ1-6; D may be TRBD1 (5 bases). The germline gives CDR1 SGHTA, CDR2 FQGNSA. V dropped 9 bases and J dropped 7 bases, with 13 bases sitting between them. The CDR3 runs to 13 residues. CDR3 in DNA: TGTGCCAGTGGGACGGTTGGGAATTCACCCCTCCACTTT. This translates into CASGTVGNSPLHF. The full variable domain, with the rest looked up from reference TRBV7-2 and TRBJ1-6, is GAGVSQSPSNKVTEKGKDVELRCDPISGHTALYWYRQSLGQGLEFLIYFQGNSAPDKSGLPSDRFSAERTGGSVSTLTIQRTQQEDSAVYLCASGTVGNSPLHFGNGTRLTVT.

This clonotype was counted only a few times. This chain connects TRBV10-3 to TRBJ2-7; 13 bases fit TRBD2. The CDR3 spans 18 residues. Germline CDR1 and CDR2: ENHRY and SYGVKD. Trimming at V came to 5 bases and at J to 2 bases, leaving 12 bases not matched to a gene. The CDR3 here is CAISPFRTSGGPAYEQYF. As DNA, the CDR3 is TGTGCCATCAGTCCTTTCCGGACTAGCGGGGGCCCCGCCTACGAGCAGTACTTC.

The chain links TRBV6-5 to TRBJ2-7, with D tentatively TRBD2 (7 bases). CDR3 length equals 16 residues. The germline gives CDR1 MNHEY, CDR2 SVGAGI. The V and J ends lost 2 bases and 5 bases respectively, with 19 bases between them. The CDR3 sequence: CASSYDQGGAGNEQYF. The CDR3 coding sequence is TGTGCCAGCAGTTACGACCAAGGGGGGGCCGGGAACGAGCAGTACTTC.

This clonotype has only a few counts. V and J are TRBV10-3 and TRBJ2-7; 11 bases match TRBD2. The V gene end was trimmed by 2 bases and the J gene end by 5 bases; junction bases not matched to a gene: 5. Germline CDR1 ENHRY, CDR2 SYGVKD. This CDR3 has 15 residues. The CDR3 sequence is CAISEALAGGDEQYF. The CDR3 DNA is TGTGCCATCAGTGAGGCCCTAGCGGGAGGTGACGAGCAGTACTTC.

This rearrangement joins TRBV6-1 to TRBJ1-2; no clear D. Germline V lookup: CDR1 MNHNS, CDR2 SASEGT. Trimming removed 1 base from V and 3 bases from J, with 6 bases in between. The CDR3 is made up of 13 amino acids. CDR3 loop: CASSEVGDYGYTF. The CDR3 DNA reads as TGTGCCAGCAGTGAAGTGGGTGACTATGGCTACACCTTC.

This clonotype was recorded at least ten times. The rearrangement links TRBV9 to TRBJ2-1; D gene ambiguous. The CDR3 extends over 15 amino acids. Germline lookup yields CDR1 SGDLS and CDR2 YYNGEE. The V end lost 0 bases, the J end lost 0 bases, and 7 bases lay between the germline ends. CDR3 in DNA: TGTGCCAGCAGCGTAGGCCAAAACTCCTACAATGAGCAGTTCTTC. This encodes CASSVGQNSYNEQFF.

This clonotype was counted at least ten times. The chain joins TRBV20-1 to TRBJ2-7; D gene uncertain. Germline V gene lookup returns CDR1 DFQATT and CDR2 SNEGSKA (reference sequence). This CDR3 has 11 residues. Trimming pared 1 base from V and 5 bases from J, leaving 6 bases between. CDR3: CSARVAHEQYF. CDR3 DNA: TGCAGTGCTAGAGTCGCCCACGAGCAGTACTTC.

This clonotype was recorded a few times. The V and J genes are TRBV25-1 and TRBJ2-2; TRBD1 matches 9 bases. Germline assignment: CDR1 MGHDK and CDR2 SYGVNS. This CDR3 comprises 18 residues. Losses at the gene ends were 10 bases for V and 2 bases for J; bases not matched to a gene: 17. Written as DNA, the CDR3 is TGTGCCACCCAACCCCCACCGACAGGGGGTTTTAACACCGGGGAGCTGTTTTTT. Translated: CATQPPPTGGFNTGELFF. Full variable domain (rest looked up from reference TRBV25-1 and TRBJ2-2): EADIYQTPRYLVIGTGKKITLECSQTMGHDKMYWYQQDPGMELHLIHYSYGVNSTEKGDLSSESTVSRIRTEHFPLTLESARPSHTSQYLCATQPPPTGGFNTGELFFGEGSRLTVL.

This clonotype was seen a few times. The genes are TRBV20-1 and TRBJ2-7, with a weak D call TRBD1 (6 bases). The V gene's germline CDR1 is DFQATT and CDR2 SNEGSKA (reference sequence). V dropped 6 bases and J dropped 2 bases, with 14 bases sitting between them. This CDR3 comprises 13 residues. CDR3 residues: CSAKGTNTYEQYF. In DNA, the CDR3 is TGCAGTGCCAAAGGGACAAATACCTACGAGCAGTACTTC.

In DNA form, the CDR3 reads TGCAGCGCCAAGCCCACTGGAAACACCATATATTTT. It codes for CSAKPTGNTIYF. This rearrangement joins TRBV20-1 to TRBJ1-3; no clear D. From germline, CDR1 is DFQATT and CDR2 SNEGSKA (reference sequence). CDR3 length equals 12 residues.

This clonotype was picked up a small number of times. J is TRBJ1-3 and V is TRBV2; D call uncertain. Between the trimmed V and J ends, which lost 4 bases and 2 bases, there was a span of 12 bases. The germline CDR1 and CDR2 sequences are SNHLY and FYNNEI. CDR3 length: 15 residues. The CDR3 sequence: CASSGIGVTGNTIYF. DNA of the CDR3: TGTGCCAGCAGTGGGATAGGAGTGACTGGAAACACCATATATTTT.

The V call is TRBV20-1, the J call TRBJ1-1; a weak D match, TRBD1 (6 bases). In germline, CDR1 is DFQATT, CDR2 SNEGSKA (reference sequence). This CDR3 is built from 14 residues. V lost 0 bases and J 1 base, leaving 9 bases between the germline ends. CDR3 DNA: TGCAGTGCTAGAGAGGGGGCAAAGAACACTGAAGCTTTCTTT. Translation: CSAREGAKNTEAFF.

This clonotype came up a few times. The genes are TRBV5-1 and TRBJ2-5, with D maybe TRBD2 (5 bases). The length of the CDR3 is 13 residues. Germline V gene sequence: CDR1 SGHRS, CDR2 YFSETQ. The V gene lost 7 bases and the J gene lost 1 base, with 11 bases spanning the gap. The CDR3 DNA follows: TGCGCCAGCTCGAGGGCTAGCCAAGAGACCCAGTACTTC. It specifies CASSRASQETQYF.

The CDR3 loop reads CASSLSGGGPPYEQYF. The CDR3 DNA sequence: TGTGCCAGCAGTTTATCGGGCGGGGGGCCCCCCTACGAGCAGTACTTC. The J gene is TRBJ2-7, the V gene TRBV27; 8 bases line up with TRBD2. V was pared by 0 bases and J by 2 bases, with 6 bases of the junction left unmatched. CDR1 MNHEY and CDR2 SMNVEV come from the germline V gene (reference sequence). The CDR3 runs to 16 residues.

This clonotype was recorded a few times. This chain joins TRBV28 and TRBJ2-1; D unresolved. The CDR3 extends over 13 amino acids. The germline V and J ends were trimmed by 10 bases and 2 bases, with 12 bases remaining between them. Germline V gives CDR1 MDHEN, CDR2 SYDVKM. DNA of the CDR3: TGTGCCACAAGTCCTAAAACCTACAATGAGCAGTTCTTC. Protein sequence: CATSPKTYNEQFF.

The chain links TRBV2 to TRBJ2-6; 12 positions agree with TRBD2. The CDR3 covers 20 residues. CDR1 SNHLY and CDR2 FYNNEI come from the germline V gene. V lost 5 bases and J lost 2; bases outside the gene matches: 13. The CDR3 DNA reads TGTGCCAGCAGTAGGACACTACTGACTAGCGGGAGTACTGGGGCCAACGTCCTGACTTTC. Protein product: CASSRTLLTSGSTGANVLTF.